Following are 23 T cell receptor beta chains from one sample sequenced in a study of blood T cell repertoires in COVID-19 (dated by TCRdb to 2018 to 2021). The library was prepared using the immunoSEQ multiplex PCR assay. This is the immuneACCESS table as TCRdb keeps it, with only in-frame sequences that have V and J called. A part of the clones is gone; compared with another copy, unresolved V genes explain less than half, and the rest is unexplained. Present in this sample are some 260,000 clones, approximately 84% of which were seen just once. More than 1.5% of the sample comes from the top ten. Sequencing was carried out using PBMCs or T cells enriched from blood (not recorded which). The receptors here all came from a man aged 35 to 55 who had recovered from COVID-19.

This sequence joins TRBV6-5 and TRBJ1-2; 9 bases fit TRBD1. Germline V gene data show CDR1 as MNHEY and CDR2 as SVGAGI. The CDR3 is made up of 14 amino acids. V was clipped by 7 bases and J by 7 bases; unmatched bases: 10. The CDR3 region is CASTADGTGFGYTF. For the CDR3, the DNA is TGTGCCAGCACCGCAGACGGGACAGGGTTTGGCTACACCTTC.

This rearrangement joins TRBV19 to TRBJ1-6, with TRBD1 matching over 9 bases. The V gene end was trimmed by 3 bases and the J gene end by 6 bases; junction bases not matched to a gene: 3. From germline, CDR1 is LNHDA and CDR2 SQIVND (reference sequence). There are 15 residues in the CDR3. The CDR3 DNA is TGTGCCAGTAGTATTGGGGACAGGGTTAATTCACCCCTCCACTTT. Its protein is CASSIGDRVNSPLHF.

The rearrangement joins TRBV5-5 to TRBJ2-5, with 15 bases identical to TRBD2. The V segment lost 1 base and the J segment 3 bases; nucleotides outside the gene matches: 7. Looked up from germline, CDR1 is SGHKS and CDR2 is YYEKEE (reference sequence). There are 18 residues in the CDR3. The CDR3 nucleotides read TGTGCCAGCAGCTTGTTCGGACTAGCGGGGGGGAAAGAAGAGACCCAGTACTTC. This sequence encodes CASSLFGLAGGKEETQYF.

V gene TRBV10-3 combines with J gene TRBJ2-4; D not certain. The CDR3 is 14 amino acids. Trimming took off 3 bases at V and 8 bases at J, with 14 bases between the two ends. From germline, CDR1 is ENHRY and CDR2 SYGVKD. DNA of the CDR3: TGTGCCATCAGTGACCCCAAGGAGATAGACATTCAGTACTTC. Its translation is CAISDPKEIDIQYF.

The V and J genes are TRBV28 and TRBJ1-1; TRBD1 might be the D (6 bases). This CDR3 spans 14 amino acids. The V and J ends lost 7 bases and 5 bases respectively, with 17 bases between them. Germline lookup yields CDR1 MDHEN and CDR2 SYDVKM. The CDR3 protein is CASILGKGGTEAFF. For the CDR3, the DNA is TGTGCCAGCATCTTAGGAAAGGGGGGGACTGAAGCTTTCTTT.

The CDR3 nucleotides read TGTGCCAGCACCGCCGGGTACTACGAGCAGTACTTC. This gives the protein CASTAGYYEQYF. The rearrangement joins TRBV28 to TRBJ2-7; no definite D call. V dropped 7 bases and J dropped 3 bases, with 10 bases sitting between them. Germline CDR1 is MDHEN and CDR2 is SYDVKM. The CDR3 runs to 12 residues. Full variable domain (rest looked up from reference TRBV28 and TRBJ2-7): DVKVTQSSRYLVKRTGEKVFLECVQDMDHENMFWYRQDPGLGLRLIYFSYDVKMKEKGDIPEGYSVSREKKERFSLILESASTNQTSMYLCASTAGYYEQYFGPGTRLTVT.

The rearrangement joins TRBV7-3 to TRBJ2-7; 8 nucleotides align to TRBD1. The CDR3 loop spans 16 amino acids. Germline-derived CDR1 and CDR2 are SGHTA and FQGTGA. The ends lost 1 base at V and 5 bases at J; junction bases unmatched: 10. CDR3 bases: TGTGCCAGCAGCTTAATGTCGGGGCAGGGGGCTAACGAGCAGTACTTC. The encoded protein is CASSLMSGQGANEQYF.

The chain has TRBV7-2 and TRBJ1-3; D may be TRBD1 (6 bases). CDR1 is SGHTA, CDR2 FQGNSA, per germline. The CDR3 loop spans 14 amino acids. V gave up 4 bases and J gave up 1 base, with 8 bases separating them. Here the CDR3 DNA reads TGTGCCAGCAGCTGGACAGAATCTGGAAACACCATATATTTT. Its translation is CASSWTESGNTIYF.

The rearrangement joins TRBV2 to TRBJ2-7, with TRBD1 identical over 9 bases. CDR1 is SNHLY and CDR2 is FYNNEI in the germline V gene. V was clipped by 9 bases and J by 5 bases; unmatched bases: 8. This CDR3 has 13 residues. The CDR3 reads CASEGDRAHEQYF. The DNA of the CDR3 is TGTGCCAGTGAGGGGGACAGGGCCCACGAGCAGTACTTC.

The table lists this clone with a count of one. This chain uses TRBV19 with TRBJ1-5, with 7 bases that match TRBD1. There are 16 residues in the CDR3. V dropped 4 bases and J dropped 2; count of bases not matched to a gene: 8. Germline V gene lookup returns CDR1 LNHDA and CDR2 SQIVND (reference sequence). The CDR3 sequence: CASSTNQGEGNQPQHF. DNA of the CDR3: TGTGCCAGTAGTACCAACCAGGGGGAAGGCAATCAGCCCCAGCATTTT.

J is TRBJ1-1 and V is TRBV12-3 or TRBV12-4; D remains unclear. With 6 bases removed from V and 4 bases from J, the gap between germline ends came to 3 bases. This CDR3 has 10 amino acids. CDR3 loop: CASSLTEAFF. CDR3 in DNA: TGTGCCAGCAGCCTCACTGAAGCTTTCTTT.

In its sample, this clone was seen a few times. This CDR3 reads CASSWNQGSTEAFF. Here the CDR3 DNA reads TGTGCCAGCAGTTGGAACCAAGGGAGCACTGAAGCTTTCTTT. The chain is built from TRBV28 and TRBJ1-1; no reliable D call. This CDR3 has 14 residues. CDR1 and CDR2 from the germline V gene are MDHEN and SYDVKM. With 4 bases removed from V and 4 bases from J, the gap between germline ends came to 13 bases.

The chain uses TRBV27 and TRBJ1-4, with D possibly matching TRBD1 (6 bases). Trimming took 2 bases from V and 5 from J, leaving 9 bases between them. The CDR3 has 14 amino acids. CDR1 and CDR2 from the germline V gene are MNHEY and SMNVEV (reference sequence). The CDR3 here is CASSLQGTNEKLFF. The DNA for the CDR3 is TGTGCCAGCAGTTTACAGGGGACAAATGAAAAACTGTTTTTT.

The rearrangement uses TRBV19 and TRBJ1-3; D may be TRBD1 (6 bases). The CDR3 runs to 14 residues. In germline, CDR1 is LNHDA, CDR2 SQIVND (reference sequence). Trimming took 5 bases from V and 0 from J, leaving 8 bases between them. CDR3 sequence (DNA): TGTGCCAGTAGTCCACAGGGCTCTGGAAACACCATATATTTT. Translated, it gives CASSPQGSGNTIYF.

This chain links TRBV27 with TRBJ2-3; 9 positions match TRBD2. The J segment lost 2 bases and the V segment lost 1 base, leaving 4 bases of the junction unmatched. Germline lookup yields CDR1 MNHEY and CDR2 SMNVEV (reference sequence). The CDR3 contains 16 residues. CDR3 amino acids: CASSLLGGRATDTQYF. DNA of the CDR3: TGTGCCAGCAGTTTATTAGGCGGGAGGGCCACAGATACGCAGTATTTT.

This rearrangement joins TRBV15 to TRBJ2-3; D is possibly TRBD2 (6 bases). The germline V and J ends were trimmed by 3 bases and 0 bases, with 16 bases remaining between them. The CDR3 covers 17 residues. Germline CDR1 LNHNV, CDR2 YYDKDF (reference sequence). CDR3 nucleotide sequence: TGTGCCACCAGCAGGAAACCTAGCGTTCCTAGCACAGATACGCAGTATTTT. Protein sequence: CATSRKPSVPSTDTQYF.

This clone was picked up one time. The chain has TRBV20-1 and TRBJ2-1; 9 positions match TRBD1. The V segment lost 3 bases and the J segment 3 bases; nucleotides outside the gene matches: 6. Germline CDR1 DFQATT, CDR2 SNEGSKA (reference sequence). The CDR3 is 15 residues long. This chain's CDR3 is CSASSGTGSYNEQFF. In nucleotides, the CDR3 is TGCAGTGCTAGTTCCGGGACAGGGAGCTACAATGAGCAGTTCTTC.

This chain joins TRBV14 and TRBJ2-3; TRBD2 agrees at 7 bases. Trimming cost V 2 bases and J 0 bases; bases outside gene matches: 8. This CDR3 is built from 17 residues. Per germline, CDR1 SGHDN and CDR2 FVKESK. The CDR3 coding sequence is TGTGCCAGCAGCCAACGCTACAGCGGGGCTAGCACAGATACGCAGTATTTT. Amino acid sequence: CASSQRYSGASTDTQYF.

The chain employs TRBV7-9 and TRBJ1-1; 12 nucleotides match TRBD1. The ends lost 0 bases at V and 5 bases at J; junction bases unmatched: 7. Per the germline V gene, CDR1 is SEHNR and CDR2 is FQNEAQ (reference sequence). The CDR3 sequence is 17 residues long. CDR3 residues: CASSLAGTGGASTEAFF. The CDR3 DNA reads TGTGCCAGCAGCTTAGCCGGGACAGGGGGCGCCTCGACTGAAGCTTTCTTT.

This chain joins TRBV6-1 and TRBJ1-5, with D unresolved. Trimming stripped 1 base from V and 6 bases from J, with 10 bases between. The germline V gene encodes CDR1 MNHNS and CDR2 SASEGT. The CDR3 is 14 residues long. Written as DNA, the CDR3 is TGTGCCAGCAGTGAAGTCGGGGATACTCAGCCCCAGCATTTT. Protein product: CASSEVGDTQPQHF.

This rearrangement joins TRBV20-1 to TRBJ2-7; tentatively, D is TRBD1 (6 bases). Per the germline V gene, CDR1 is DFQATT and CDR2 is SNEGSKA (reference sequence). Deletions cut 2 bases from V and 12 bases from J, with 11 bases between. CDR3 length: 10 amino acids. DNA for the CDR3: TGCAGTGCTAGATTCTGGGACATGTACTTC. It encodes CSARFWDMYF.

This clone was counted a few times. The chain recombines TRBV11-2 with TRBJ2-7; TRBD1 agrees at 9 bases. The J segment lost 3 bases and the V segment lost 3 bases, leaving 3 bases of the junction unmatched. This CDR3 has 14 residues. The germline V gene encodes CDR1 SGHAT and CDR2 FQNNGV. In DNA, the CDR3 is TGTGCCAGCAGCTTGGGACAGGGAGGCTACGAGCAGTACTTC. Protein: CASSLGQGGYEQYF.

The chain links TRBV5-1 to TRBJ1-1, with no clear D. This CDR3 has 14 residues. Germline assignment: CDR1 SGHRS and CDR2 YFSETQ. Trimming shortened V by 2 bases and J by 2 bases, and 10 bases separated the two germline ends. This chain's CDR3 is CASSFPEGNTEAFF. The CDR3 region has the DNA TGCGCCAGCAGCTTTCCAGAGGGCAACACTGAAGCTTTCTTT.